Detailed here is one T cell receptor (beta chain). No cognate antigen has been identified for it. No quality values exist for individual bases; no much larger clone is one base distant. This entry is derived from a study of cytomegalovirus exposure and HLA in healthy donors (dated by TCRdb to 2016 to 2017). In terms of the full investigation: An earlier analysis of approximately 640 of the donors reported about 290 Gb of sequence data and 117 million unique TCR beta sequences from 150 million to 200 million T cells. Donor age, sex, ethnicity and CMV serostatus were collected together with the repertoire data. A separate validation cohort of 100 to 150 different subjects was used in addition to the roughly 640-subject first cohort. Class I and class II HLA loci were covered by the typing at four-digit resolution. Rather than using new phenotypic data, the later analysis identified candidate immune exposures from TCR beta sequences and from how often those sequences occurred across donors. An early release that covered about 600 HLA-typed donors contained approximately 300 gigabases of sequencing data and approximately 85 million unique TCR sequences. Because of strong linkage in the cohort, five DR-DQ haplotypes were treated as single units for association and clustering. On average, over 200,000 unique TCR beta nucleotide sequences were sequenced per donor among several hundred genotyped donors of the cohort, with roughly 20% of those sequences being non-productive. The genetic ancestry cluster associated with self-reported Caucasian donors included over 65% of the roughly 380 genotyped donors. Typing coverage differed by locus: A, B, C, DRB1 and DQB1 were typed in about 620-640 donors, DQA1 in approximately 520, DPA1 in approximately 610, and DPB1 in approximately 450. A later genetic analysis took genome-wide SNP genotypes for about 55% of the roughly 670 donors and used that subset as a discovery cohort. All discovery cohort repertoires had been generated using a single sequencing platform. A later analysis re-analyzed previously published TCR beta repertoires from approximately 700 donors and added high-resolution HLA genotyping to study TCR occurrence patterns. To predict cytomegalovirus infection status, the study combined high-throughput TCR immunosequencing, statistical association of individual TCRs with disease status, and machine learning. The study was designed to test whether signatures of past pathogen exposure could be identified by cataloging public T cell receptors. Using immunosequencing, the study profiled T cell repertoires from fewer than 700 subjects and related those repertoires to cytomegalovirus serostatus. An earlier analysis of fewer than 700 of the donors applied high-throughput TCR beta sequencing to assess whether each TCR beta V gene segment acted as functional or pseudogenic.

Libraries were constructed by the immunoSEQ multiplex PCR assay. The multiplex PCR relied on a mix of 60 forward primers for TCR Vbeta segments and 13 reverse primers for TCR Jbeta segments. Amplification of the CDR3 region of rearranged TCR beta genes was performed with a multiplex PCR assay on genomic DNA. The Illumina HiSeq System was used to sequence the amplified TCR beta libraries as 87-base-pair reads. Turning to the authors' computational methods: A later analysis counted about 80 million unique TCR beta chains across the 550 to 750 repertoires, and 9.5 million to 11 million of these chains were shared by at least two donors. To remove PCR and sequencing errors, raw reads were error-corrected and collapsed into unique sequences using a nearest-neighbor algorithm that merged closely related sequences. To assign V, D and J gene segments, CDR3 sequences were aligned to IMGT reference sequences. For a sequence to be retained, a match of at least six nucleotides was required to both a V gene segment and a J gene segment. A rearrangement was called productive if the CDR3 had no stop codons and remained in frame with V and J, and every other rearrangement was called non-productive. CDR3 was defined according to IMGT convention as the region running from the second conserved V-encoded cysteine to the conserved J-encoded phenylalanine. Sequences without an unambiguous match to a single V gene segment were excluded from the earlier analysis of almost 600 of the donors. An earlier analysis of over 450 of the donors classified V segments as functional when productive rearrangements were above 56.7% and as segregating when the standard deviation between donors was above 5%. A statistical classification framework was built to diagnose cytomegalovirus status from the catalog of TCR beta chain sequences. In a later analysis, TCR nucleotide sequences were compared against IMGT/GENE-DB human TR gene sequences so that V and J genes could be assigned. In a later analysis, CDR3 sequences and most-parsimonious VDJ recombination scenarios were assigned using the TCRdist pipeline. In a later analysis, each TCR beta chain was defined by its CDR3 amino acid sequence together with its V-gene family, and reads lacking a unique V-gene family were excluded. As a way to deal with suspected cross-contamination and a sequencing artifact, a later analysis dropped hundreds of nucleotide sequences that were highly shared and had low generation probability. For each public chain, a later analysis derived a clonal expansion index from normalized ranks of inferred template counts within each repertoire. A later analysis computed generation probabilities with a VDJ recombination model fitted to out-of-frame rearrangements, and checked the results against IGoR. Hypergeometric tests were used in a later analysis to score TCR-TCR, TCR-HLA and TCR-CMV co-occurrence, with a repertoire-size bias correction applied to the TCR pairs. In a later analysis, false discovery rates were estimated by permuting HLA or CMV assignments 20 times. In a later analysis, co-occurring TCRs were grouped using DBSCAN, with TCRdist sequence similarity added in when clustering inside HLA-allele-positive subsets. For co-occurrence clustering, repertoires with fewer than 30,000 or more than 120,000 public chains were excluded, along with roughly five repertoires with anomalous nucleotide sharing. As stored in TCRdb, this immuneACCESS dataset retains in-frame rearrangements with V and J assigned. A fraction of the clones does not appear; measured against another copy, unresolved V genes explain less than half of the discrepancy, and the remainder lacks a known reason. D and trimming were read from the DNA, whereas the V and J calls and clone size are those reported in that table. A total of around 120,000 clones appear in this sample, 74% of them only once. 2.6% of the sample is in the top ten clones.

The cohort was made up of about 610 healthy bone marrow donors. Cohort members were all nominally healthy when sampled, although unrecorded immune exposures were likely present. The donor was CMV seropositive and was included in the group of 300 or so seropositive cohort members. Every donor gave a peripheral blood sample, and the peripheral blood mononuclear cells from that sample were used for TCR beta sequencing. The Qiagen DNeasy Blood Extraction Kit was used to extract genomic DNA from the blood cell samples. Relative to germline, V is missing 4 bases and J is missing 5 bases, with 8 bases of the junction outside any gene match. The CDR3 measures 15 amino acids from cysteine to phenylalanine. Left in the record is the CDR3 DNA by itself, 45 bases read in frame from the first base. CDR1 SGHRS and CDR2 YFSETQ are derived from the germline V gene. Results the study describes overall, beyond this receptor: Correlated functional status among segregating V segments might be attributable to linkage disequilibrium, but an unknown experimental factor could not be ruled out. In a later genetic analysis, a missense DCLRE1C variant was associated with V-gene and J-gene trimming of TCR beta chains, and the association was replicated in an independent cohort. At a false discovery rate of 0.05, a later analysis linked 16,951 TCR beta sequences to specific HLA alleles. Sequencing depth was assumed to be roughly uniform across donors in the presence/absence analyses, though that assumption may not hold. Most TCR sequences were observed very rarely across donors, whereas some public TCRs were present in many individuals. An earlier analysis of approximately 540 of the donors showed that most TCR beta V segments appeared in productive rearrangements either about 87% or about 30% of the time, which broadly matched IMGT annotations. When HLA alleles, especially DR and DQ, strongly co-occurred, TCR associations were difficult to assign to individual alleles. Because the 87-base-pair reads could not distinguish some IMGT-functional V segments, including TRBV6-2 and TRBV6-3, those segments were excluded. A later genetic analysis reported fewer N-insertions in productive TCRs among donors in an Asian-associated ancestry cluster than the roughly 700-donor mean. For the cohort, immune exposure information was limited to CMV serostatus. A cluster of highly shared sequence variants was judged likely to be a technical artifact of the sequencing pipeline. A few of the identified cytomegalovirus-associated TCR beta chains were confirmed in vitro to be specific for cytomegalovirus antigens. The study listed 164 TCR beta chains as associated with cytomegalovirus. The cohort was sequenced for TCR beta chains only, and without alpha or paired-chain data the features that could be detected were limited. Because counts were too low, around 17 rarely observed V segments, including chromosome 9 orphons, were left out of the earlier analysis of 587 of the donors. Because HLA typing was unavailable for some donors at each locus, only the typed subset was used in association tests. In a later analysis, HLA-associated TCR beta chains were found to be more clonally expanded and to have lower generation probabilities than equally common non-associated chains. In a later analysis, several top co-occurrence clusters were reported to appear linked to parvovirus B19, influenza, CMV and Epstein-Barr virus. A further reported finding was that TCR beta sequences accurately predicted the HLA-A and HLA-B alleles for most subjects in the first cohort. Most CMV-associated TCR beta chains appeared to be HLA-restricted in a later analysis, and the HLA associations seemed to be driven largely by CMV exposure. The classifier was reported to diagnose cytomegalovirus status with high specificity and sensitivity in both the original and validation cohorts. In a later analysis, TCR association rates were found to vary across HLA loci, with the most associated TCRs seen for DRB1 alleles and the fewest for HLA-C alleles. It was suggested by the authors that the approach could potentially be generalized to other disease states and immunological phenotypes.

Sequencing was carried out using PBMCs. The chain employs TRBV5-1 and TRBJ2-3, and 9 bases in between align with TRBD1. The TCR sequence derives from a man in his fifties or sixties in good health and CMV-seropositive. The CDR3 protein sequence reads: CASSPSGTGIDTQYF. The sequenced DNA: TGCGCCAGCAGCCCGTCTGGGACAGGGATAGATACGCAGTATTTT.